The next 5 T cell receptor beta chains were all read from a single sample in a study of cytomegalovirus exposure and HLA in healthy donors (dated by TCRdb to 2017 to 2019). The library was built by means of the immunoSEQ multiplex PCR assay. The multiplex PCR relied on a mix of 60 forward primers for TCR Vbeta segments and 13 reverse primers for TCR Jbeta segments. TCRdb provides this immuneACCESS table in a form limited to in-frame rearrangements. Some clones are lacking; in checked studies, under half of them reflect an unresolved V gene, and why the rest are absent is not known. The sample table records approximately 190,000 clones; 12% of these occur just once. About 7.8% of the sample goes to the ten largest clones. Sequenced sample: PBMCs. Receptors were obtained from a man aged 45 to 65 in good health and CMV-seropositive.

On this clone: Distinct nucleotide sequences in the sample also encode this CDR3. The chain combines TRBV6-5 with TRBJ1-5; 7 bases align to TRBD1. The germline V gene has CDR1 MNHEY and CDR2 SVGAGI. The junction had 5 bases not matched to a gene; V was cut back by 9 bases and J by 3 bases. The CDR3 runs to 13 residues. The CDR3 here is CARQGSDNQPQHF. The CDR3 DNA follows: TGTGCCAGACAGGGGTCAGACAATCAGCCCCAGCATTTT.

This clone was detected a few times. The rearrangement links TRBV25-1 to TRBJ2-2; 8 bases are a match to TRBD1. CDR3 length: 14 residues. The ends lost 6 bases at V and 6 bases at J; junction bases unmatched: 6. Germline-derived CDR1 and CDR2 are MGHDK and SYGVNS. CDR3 sequence: CASRPTGEAGELFF. The DNA of the CDR3 is TGTGCCAGCAGACCGACAGGGGAGGCCGGGGAGCTGTTTTTT.

The genes are TRBV7-6 and TRBJ1-5; D unresolved. The V gene lost 3 bases and the J gene lost 0 bases, with 18 bases spanning the gap. Germline loops: CDR1 SGHVS, CDR2 FNYEAQ. The CDR3 length is 18 residues. In DNA, the CDR3 is TGTGCCAGCAGCTTGCGCCCGGCAGGATCGGATAGCAATCAGCCCCAGCATTTT. It encodes CASSLRPAGSDSNQPQHF.

V is TRBV5-8 and J is TRBJ2-3; D uncertain. CDR1 is SGHTS, CDR2 YDEGEE, per germline. The V end was cut by 3 bases, the J end by 0 bases, with 14 bases between. This CDR3 has 16 amino acids. CDR3 amino acids: CASSSRSHVSTDTQYF. The CDR3 coding sequence is TGTGCCAGCAGCTCCCGGTCCCACGTAAGCACAGATACGCAGTATTTT.

In regard to this clone: The germline gene is not matched at one end of the junction; a read error may be the cause. The gene calls are TRBV7-7 and TRBJ2-3, with 8 bases that match TRBD2. The CDR3 sequence is 15 residues long. Germline V lookup: CDR1 SSHAT, CDR2 FNYEAQ (reference sequence). CDR3 sequence (DNA): TGTGCTAGCAGCTTGTCCGGGGGGGCCTCAGATACGCAGTATTTT. It specifies CASSLSGGASDTQYF.